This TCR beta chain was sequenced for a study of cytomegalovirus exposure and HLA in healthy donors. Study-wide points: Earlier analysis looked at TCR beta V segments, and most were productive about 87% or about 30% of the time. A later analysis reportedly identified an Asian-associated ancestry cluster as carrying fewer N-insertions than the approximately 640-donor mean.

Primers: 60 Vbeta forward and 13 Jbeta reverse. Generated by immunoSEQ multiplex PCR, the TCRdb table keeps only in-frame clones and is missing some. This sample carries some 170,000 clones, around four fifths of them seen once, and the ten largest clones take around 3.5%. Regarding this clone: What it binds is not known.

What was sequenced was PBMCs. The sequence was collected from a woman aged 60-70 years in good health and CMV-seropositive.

As DNA, the CDR3 is TGCGCCAGCAGCCAAGGGACAGGGTTAGAGACCCAGTACTTC. Residues: CASSQGTGLETQYF. The J gene is TRBJ2-5, the V gene TRBV4-1; 8 bases match TRBD1. The CDR3 sequence is 14 residues long. The V gene's germline CDR1 is MGHRA and CDR2 YSYEKL. Germline trimming cut 1 base from V and 4 bases from J; bases unmatched to any gene: 2.